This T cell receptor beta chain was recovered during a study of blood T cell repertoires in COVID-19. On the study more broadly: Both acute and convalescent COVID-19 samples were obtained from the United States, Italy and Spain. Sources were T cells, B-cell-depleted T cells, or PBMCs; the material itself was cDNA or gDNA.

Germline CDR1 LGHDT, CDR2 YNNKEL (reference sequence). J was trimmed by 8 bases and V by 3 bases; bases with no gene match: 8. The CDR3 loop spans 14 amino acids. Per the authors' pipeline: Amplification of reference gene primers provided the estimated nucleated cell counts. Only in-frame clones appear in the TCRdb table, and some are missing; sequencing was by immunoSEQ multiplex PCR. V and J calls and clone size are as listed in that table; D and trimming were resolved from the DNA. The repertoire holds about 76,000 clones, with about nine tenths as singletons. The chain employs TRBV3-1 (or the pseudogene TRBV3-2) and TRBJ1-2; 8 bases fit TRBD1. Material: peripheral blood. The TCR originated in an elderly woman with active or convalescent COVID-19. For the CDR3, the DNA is TGTGCCAGCAGCCAGGGGGGACAGGAATACGGCTACACCTTC. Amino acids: CASSQGGQEYGYTF.